Below, one T cell receptor beta chain is given with its context. The antigen remains unidentified. Germline CDR1 is SGHTA and CDR2 is FQGNSA. Trimming took 5 bases from V and 5 from J; bases not matched to a gene: 14. The CDR3 runs to 16 residues. This specimen comes from a study of post-analysis software for immune sequencing data. Study-level findings and limits: Those with multiple sclerosis, the patient group, showed significantly lower normalized Chao1 diversity than controls. In patients, TRBV5-6, TRBV5-1 and TRBV20-1 belonged to five TRBV segments found more frequently than in controls.

Unique molecular identifiers were present in the TCR beta cDNA libraries. TCRdb reanalysed the PCR reads using MiXCR and keeps one entry per CDR3 protein. The sample holds about 540,000 distinct CDR3 sequences, 34% seen once. The chain carries TRBV7-2 and TRBJ1-2, with TRBD1 matching over 7 bases. The TCR originated in a girl aged 2-17 years with multiple sclerosis. Sequenced material: blood. CDR3 coding DNA: TGTGCCAGCAGCCCCGGACAGGTAGAGATGGGGTATGGCTACACCTTC. It is translated as CASSPGQVEMGYGYTF.